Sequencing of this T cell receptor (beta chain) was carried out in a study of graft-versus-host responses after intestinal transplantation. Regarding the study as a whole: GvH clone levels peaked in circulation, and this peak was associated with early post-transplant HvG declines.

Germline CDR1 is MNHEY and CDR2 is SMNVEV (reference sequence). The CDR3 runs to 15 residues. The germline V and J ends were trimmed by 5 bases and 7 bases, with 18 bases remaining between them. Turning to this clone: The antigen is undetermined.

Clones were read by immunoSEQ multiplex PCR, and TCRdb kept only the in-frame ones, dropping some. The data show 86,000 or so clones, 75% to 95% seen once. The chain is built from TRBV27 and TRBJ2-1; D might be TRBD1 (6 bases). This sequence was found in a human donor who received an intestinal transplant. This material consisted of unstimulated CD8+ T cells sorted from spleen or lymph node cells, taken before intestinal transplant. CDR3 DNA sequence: TGTGCCAGCAGTGCCTACCCAGGGGAAGGGAATGAGCAGTTCTTC. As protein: CASSAYPGEGNEQFF.